Each of the 10 T cell receptor beta chains below was sequenced from the same sample in a study of blood T cell repertoires in COVID-19. Produced via immunoSEQ multiplex PCR; TCRdb's table is partial and in-frame only. The sample holds roughly 70,000 clones, roughly 92% seen once. The source material was peripheral blood. The receptors originated from a man aged 50-60 years with COVID-19, enrolled during active disease.

The gene calls are TRBV5-1 and TRBJ2-1; TRBD1 agrees at 10 bases. The CDR3 consists of 15 residues. Germline assignment: CDR1 SGHRS and CDR2 YFSETQ. V was pared by 0 bases and J by 6 bases, with 3 bases of the junction left unmatched. CDR3 amino acids: CASSLVGQGGNEQFF. In nucleotides, the CDR3 is TGCGCCAGCAGCTTGGTAGGACAGGGGGGCAATGAGCAGTTCTTC. Combining the CDR3 with reference TRBV5-1 and TRBJ2-1 gives the whole variable domain KAGVTQTPRYLIKTRGQQVTLSCSPISGHRSVSWYQQTPGQGLQFLFEYFSETQRNKGNFPGRFSGRQFSNSRSEMNVSTLELGDSALYLCASSLVGQGGNEQFFGPGTRLTVL.

CDR3: CASSPLPSSGVGNEQFF. CDR3 nucleotide sequence: TGTGCCAGCAGTCCCCTCCCGTCTAGCGGGGTGGGGAATGAGCAGTTCTTC. This chain uses TRBV6-6 with TRBJ2-1, with 9 bases fitting TRBD2. Trimming removed 5 bases from V and 7 bases from J; junction bases left unmatched: 15. This CDR3 contains 17 residues. The V gene's germline CDR1 is MNHNY and CDR2 SVGAGI (reference sequence).

The chain uses TRBV9 and TRBJ1-2, with TRBD1 as a possible D gene (5 bases). The CDR3 sequence is 15 residues long. Germline CDR1 and CDR2: SGDLS and YYNGEE. V was pared by 0 bases and J by 0 bases, with 9 bases between. This chain's CDR3 is CASSVGGRANYGYTF. CDR3 bases: TGTGCCAGCAGCGTAGGGGGGAGGGCTAACTATGGCTACACCTTC.

The chain joins TRBV10-2 to TRBJ2-5; weak D call: TRBD2 (5 bases). CDR3 length equals 15 residues. The V gene lost 3 bases and the J gene lost 8 bases, with 19 bases spanning the gap. CDR1 and CDR2 (germline): WSHSY, SAAADI. CDR3 DNA: TGCGCCAGCAGTGACATAAGCGGCCATAGCCGAACCCAGTACTTC. Translating gives CASSDISGHSRTQYF.

The J gene is TRBJ2-2, the V gene TRBV19; 7 bases fit TRBD1. After removal of 2 bases from V and 0 bases from J, the junction contained 3 bases not matched to a gene. Germline V gene data show CDR1 as LNHDA and CDR2 as SQIVND (reference sequence). CDR3 length: 16 amino acids. The CDR3 DNA sequence: TGTGCCAGTAGTATAATGGGACAGCCGAACACCGGGGAGCTGTTTTTT. Amino acids: CASSIMGQPNTGELFF.

The chain combines TRBV21-1 with TRBJ1-1; the table gives TRBD1 as D, unverified against the DNA. TRBV21-1 is classified as a pseudogene. The CDR3 runs 16 residues. DNA of the CDR3: TGTGCCAGCAGCAAAGAGGAGGGGGCGTCGTGCACTGAAGCTTTCTTT. This encodes CASSKEEGASCTEAFF.

J is TRBJ1-2 and V is TRBV24-1; 7 nucleotides match TRBD1. Germline V gene lookup returns CDR1 KGHDR and CDR2 SFDVKD. The CDR3 length is 15 residues. V lost 4 bases to trimming and J lost 4 bases; unmatched junction nucleotides: 8. The CDR3: CATSERGQEIYGYTF. The DNA of the CDR3 is TGTGCCACCAGTGAACGAGGACAGGAGATCTATGGCTACACCTTC.

The gene calls are TRBV18 and TRBJ2-7, with D perhaps matching TRBD2 (7 bases). V lost 8 bases and J 0 bases, leaving 17 bases between the germline ends. This CDR3 is 15 amino acids long. Looked up from germline, CDR1 is KGHSH and CDR2 is LQKENI. The DNA for the CDR3 is TGTGCCAGCACAGGGAGCGGGATACCCTCCTACGAGCAGTACTTC. As protein: CASTGSGIPSYEQYF.

The CDR3 reads CASTIAGQYNEQFF. The CDR3 DNA sequence: TGTGCCAGCACCATAGCGGGACAGTACAATGAGCAGTTCTTC. The rearrangement links TRBV27 to TRBJ2-1; a possible D gene is TRBD2 (8 bases). The CDR3 contains 14 residues. The germline gives CDR1 MNHEY, CDR2 SMNVEV (reference sequence). Trimming took off 7 bases at V and 4 bases at J, with 14 bases between the two ends.

CDR3 nucleotides: TGTGCCAGCAGTTTTCCAGGCGGGAGGGGGGGTGATACGCAGTATTTT. Its translation: CASSFPGGRGGDTQYF. J is TRBJ2-3 and V is TRBV28, with 9 bases aligning to TRBD2. Germline V gene data show CDR1 as MDHEN and CDR2 as SYDVKM. The CDR3 loop spans 16 amino acids. V was clipped by 3 bases and J by 6 bases; unmatched bases: 10.